These 19 T cell receptor beta chains originate from one sample sequenced in a study of T-cell memory formation after mild COVID-19. One entry per CDR3 protein, called by TCRdb with MiXCR from the 5' RACE reads. The sample lists about 14,000 distinct CDR3 sequences; roughly 20% were seen once. The sequencing sample was made of PBMCs or a T cell subset sorted from them (not recorded which). These receptor sequences come from an adult woman who had mild COVID-19 (a few samples of this study predate the infection). Cell type and time point are not known.

This clonotype came up many times. The gene calls are TRBV14 and TRBJ2-5; no reliable D call. CDR3 length: 12 amino acids. CDR1 SGHDN and CDR2 FVKESK come from the germline V gene. V lost 5 bases to trimming and J lost 5 bases, with 9 bases between them. The CDR3 coding sequence is TGTGCCAGCAGCGTTCTCAGGGAGACCCAGTACTTC. As protein: CASSVLRETQYF.

There are many counts of this clonotype. The chain employs TRBV6-5 and TRBJ2-5; 7 nucleotides agree with TRBD2. Looked up from germline, CDR1 is MNHEY and CDR2 is SVGAGI. Trimming took 5 bases from V and 5 from J; bases not matched to a gene: 5. The CDR3 is made up of 13 amino acids. CDR3 residues: CASSPTSVETQYF. In DNA, the CDR3 is TGTGCCAGCAGTCCAACTAGCGTCGAGACCCAGTACTTC.

The V call is TRBV11-2, the J call TRBJ2-5, with 7 bases that match TRBD2. The V gene's germline CDR1 is SGHAT and CDR2 FQNNGV. The length of the CDR3 is 16 residues. After removal of 3 bases from V and 5 bases from J, the junction contained 12 bases not matched to a gene. The CDR3 reads CASSLGGGRAMETQYF. The CDR3 DNA is TGTGCCAGCAGCTTGGGAGGAGGGAGGGCCATGGAGACCCAGTACTTC.

This clonotype was seen ten or more times. J is TRBJ2-3 and V is TRBV24-1; 10 bases match TRBD2. V gave up 6 bases and J gave up 5 bases; unmatched junction bases: 7. Germline CDR1 is KGHDR and CDR2 is SFDVKD. This CDR3 comprises 15 residues. The CDR3 region has the DNA TGTGCCACCAGTACTAGCGGGATCAGGGGAGATACGCAGTATTTT. Protein product: CATSTSGIRGDTQYF.

This clonotype showed up just a few times. A much larger clone differs by one base, so this may be a read error. This chain links TRBV4-1 with TRBJ2-3, with TRBD2 identical over 7 bases. Germline V gene sequence: CDR1 MGHRA, CDR2 YSYEKL. This CDR3 is 17 amino acids long. Trimming cost V 4 bases and J 0 bases; bases outside gene matches: 10. CDR3 loop: CASSRDPLAESTDTQYF. CDR3 DNA sequence: TGCGCCAGCAGCCGAGATCCCCTAGCGGAAAGCACAGATACGCAGTATTTT.

By proportion, this clonotype is medium-sized (0.01 to 0.1%). The rearrangement joins TRBV12-3 or TRBV12-4 to TRBJ2-2, with D unresolved. V lost 4 bases and J 4 bases, leaving 10 bases between the germline ends. This CDR3 comprises 14 residues. Here the CDR3 DNA reads TGTGCCAGCAGTTCCCATCAGGTCACCGGGGAGCTGTTTTTT. It is translated as CASSSHQVTGELFF.

This clonotype was counted only a few times. A read error may be the cause here, since a much bigger clone is one base away. The chain joins TRBV5-6 to TRBJ2-7; 7 bases match TRBD2. The CDR3 runs to 12 residues. Per germline, CDR1 SGHDT and CDR2 YYEEEE. The V segment lost 5 bases and the J segment 3 bases; nucleotides outside the gene matches: 2. The CDR3 DNA sequence: TGTGCCAGCAGAGGCGGGGGCTACGAGCAGTACTTC. Residues: CASRGGGYEQYF. Drawing the rest from reference TRBV5-6 and TRBJ2-7, the complete variable domain is DAGVTQSPTHLIKTRGQQVTLRCSPKSGHDTVSWYQQALGQGPQFIFQYYEEEERQRGNFPDRFSGHQFPNYSSELNVNALLLGDSALYLCASRGGGYEQYFGPGTRLTVT.

This clonotype has ten or more counts. The CDR3 loop is CASSPGLWDYNEQFF. DNA for the CDR3: TGTGCCAGCAGCCCCGGTCTATGGGACTACAATGAGCAGTTCTTC. The gene calls are TRBV7-9 and TRBJ2-1, with unresolved D. Germline CDR1 reads SEHNR; CDR2 reads FQNEAQ (reference sequence). The CDR3 contains 15 residues. V lost 5 bases to trimming and J lost 3 bases, with 14 bases between them.

This clonotype is categorized as medium-sized (0.01 to 0.1%). The chain joins TRBV7-8 to TRBJ2-1; D possibly uses TRBD1 or TRBD2 (5 bases each). CDR3 length equals 17 residues. With 5 bases removed from V and 0 bases from J, the gap between germline ends came to 17 bases. Per the germline V gene, CDR1 is SGHVS and CDR2 is FQNEAQ. CDR3: CASSVLRGSLSYNEQFF. DNA of the CDR3: TGTGCCAGCAGCGTCCTCCGGGGCTCGCTCTCCTACAATGAGCAGTTCTTC.

This clonotype was seen ten or more times. The chain joins TRBV25-1 to TRBJ2-7, with D perhaps TRBD1 or TRBD2 (5 bases each). V was pared by 2 bases and J by 0 bases, with 5 bases between. CDR3 length: 13 residues. Germline V CDR1 and CDR2: MGHDK, SYGVNS. Written as DNA, the CDR3 is TGTGCCAGCAGTGAAGGGACCTCCTACGAGCAGTACTTC. Translating gives CASSEGTSYEQYF.

The chain carries TRBV12-3 or TRBV12-4 and TRBJ2-7; 8 nucleotides agree with TRBD2. CDR3 length: 14 amino acids. Trimming removed 7 bases from V and 4 bases from J; junction bases left unmatched: 9. The CDR3 reads CASNQGPGGYEQYF. The CDR3 DNA reads as TGTGCCAGCAACCAAGGGCCGGGAGGGTACGAGCAGTACTTC.

J is TRBJ1-2 and V is TRBV4-3; no clear D gene. The CDR3 is 14 residues long. Trimming removed 0 bases at V and 1 base at J, with 6 bases between. Germline values: CDR1 LGHNA, CDR2 YSLEER. The CDR3 region has the DNA TGCGCCAGCAGCCAAGATCTTTTTAACTATGGCTACACCTTC. It codes for CASSQDLFNYGYTF.

This clonotype appeared many times. V is TRBV11-2 and J is TRBJ2-1, with 14 bases lining up with TRBD2. V lost 3 bases and J lost 8; bases outside the gene matches: 3. Germline V gives CDR1 SGHAT, CDR2 FQNNGV. CDR3 length equals 15 residues. The CDR3 DNA is TGTGCCAGCAGCTTCGGACTAGCGGGAGGCTATGAGCAGTTCTTC. Its translation is CASSFGLAGGYEQFF.

This clonotype was recorded at least ten times. The rearrangement links TRBV13 to TRBJ2-4, with TRBD1 matching 7 bases. There are 16 residues in the CDR3. After removal of 5 bases from V and 1 base from J, the junction contained 8 bases not matched to a gene. From germline, CDR1 is PRHDT and CDR2 FYEKMQ (reference sequence). The DNA of the CDR3 is TGTGCCAGCAGCCCTCGAGGGACAGCGGCCAAAAACATTCAGTACTTC. This sequence encodes CASSPRGTAAKNIQYF.

This clonotype came up many times. V and J are TRBV24-1 and TRBJ2-3; D is possibly TRBD1 or TRBD2 (5 bases each). This CDR3 contains 15 residues. Between the trimmed V and J ends, which lost 5 bases and 2 bases, there was a span of 13 bases. Germline CDR1 reads KGHDR; CDR2 reads SFDVKD. The CDR3 reads CATSVLGDLTDTQYF. CDR3 coding DNA: TGTGCCACCAGTGTCCTTGGGGACCTCACAGATACGCAGTATTTT.

Ten or more counts support this clonotype. This chain joins TRBV4-1 and TRBJ1-1; D gene ambiguous. CDR3 length equals 14 residues. Germline CDR1 MGHRA, CDR2 YSYEKL. V was clipped by 4 bases and J by 5 bases, with 14 bases between them. CDR3: CASSPLVGSTEAFF. The CDR3, as DNA: TGCGCCAGCAGCCCACTCGTGGGGAGTACTGAAGCTTTCTTT.

At least ten counts were recorded for this clonotype. V and J are TRBV5-1 and TRBJ2-3; tentatively, D is TRBD2 (7 bases). Germline CDR1 and CDR2: SGHRS and YFSETQ. There are 15 residues in the CDR3. Deletions cut 5 bases from V and 2 bases from J, with 15 bases between. The CDR3 loop is CASRAGDYLTDTQYF. CDR3 DNA sequence: TGCGCCAGCAGGGCAGGGGACTACCTCACAGATACGCAGTATTTT.

This clonotype is categorized as medium-sized. This chain uses TRBV13 with TRBJ1-1, with D perhaps matching TRBD1 (6 bases). The CDR3 is 14 residues long. Trimming removed 5 bases from V and 2 bases from J, with 12 bases in between. CDR1 PRHDT and CDR2 FYEKMQ come from the germline V gene (reference sequence). The CDR3 loop reads CASSPEGVNTEAFF. The DNA for the CDR3 is TGTGCCAGCAGCCCCGAGGGGGTTAACACTGAAGCTTTCTTT. Looking up the rest from reference TRBV13 and TRBJ1-1 gives the full variable domain: AAGVIQSPRHLIKEKRETATLKCYPIPRHDTVYWYQQGPGQDPQFLISFYEKMQSDKGSIPDRFSAQQFSDYHSELNMSSLELGDSALYFCASSPEGVNTEAFFGQGTRLTVV.

This clonotype was detected many times. The chain combines TRBV18 with TRBJ2-2; the D gene is possibly TRBD2 (6 bases). The germline V gene has CDR1 KGHSH and CDR2 LQKENI. This CDR3 comprises 14 residues. Trimming pared 4 bases from V and 2 bases from J, leaving 8 bases between. The CDR3 loop is CASSLGLNTGELFF. In DNA, the CDR3 is TGTGCCAGCTCACTGGGACTTAACACCGGGGAGCTGTTTTTT.